The source of this T cell receptor (beta chain) is a study of blood T cell repertoires in COVID-19. Turning to the study itself: The United States, Italy and Spain supplied acute and convalescent COVID-19 samples. From T cells, B-cell-depleted T cells, or PBMCs came the material, which was cDNA or gDNA.

The table lists this clone with a count of one. V was trimmed by 0 bases and J by 4 bases, leaving 6 bases between them. The CDR3 consists of 14 residues. Germline V lookup: CDR1 SGHAT, CDR2 FQNNGV. Under the authors' procedure: Amplification from reference gene primers served as the basis for estimated nucleated cell counts. Profiled with immunoSEQ multiplex PCR; TCRdb holds only in-frame clones, not every one. V, J and clone size reflect that table, while D and trimming were determined from the DNA. The sample yields about 220,000 clones, roughly 84% seen once. The clonotype comes from a man aged 30 to 45 with active or convalescent COVID-19. V and J are TRBV11-2 and TRBJ1-4; D ambiguous. The sample was peripheral blood. The CDR3 is CASSLEEFNEKLFF. The DNA of the CDR3 is TGTGCCAGCAGCTTAGAAGAGTTTAATGAAAAACTGTTTTTT.